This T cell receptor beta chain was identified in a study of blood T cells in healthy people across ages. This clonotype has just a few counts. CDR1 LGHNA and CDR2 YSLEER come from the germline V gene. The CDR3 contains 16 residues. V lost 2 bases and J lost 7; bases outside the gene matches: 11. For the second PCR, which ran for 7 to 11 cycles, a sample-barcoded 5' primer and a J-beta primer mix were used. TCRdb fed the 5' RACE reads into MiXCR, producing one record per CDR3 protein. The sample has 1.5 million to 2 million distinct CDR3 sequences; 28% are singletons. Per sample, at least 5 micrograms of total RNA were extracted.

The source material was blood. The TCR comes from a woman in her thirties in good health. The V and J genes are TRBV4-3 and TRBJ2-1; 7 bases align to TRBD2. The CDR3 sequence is CASSQNRAGYSNEQFF. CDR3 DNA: TGCGCCAGCAGCCAAAACCGAGCGGGATACTCAAATGAGCAGTTCTTC.